The 21 T cell receptor beta chains below all came from one sample that was sequenced in a study of beta chain features in type 1 diabetes. As every portion of the isolated RNA was reverse transcribed, the sequencing read expressed TCRB transcripts. Here immunoSEQ multiplex PCR was the method, and the copy in TCRdb shows in-frame clones only, minus some. The sample records 300,000 or so clones, about 13% being singletons. Study conclusions and caveats: When Type 1 diabetes patients were examined, their TCRB CDR3s proved moderately but significantly shorter in all four CD4+ subsets.

These receptors have no identified antigens. The sequenced sample was naive CD4+ T cells from blood. The receptors shown here come from a woman under 30 with type 1 diabetes.

The V and J genes are TRBV5-4 and TRBJ2-1, with D perhaps matching TRBD1 (6 bases). The CDR3 runs to 17 residues. Germline assignment: CDR1 SGHNT and CDR2 YYREEE (reference sequence). Deletions cut 4 bases from V and 2 bases from J, with 19 bases between. The CDR3 here is CASSPILSSGAYNEQFF. In nucleotides, the CDR3 is TGTGCCAGCAGCCCTATACTGTCGTCAGGGGCCTACAATGAGCAGTTCTTC.

The V call is TRBV4-2, the J call TRBJ2-7; D is perhaps TRBD2 (6 bases). This CDR3 is 13 amino acids long. Trimming removed 3 bases from V and 5 bases from J, with 11 bases in between. Germline values: CDR1 LGHNA, CDR2 YNFKEQ. In DNA, the CDR3 is TGTGCCAGCAGCCATCGACTAGTCCACGAGCAGTACTTC. Translation gives CASSHRLVHEQYF.

A note on this clone: Other nucleotide sequences from this sample produce the same CDR3. The rearrangement joins TRBV30 to TRBJ1-2; D is possibly TRBD1 (5 bases). The V end was cut by 0 bases, the J end by 4 bases, with 9 bases between. From germline, CDR1 is GTSNPN and CDR2 SVGIG (reference sequence). There are 13 residues in the CDR3. The CDR3 nucleotides read TGTGCCTGGAGTGTCGGTGACAGCTATGGCTACACCTTC. It yields the protein CAWSVGDSYGYTF.

V is TRBV14 and J is TRBJ2-2, with 8 bases identical to TRBD1. Germline CDR1 and CDR2: SGHDN and FVKESK. Unmatched junction bases numbered 9, after V lost 3 bases and J lost 3 bases. This CDR3 contains 17 residues. This chain's CDR3 is CASSQVRGQADTGELFF. CDR3 sequence (DNA): TGTGCCAGCAGCCAGGTCCGGGGACAGGCGGACACCGGGGAGCTGTTTTTT.

The V and J genes are TRBV7-8 and TRBJ1-5; D remains ambiguous. CDR3 size: 13 residues. With 6 bases removed from V and 4 bases from J, the gap between germline ends came to 10 bases. Germline V gives CDR1 SGHVS, CDR2 FQNEAQ. The CDR3 spells CASSLSENQPQHF. The CDR3 DNA reads as TGTGCCAGCAGTTTGTCAGAAAATCAGCCCCAGCATTTT.

This clone was picked up a small number of times. The chain employs TRBV28 and TRBJ2-1, with no clear D. The V end was cut by 9 bases, the J end by 7 bases, with 10 bases between. The CDR3 is made up of 11 amino acids. Per germline, CDR1 MDHEN and CDR2 SYDVKM. The CDR3 nucleotides read TGTGCCAGTGCCGTTGAGAATGAGCAGTTCTTC. Translated: CASAVENEQFF.

V usage is TRBV19 and J usage is TRBJ2-7; 7 bases fit TRBD2. Germline V gene sequence: CDR1 LNHDA, CDR2 SQIVND (reference sequence). The CDR3 contains 15 residues. Germline trimming cut 3 bases from V and 5 bases from J; bases unmatched to any gene: 10. Here the CDR3 DNA reads TGTGCCAGTAGTATCGGGGGGACCGTCAGCCACGAGCAGTACTTC. Encoded protein: CASSIGGTVSHEQYF.

The table lists this clone with a few counts. This chain's CDR3 is CASYRWTGEEKETQYF. CDR3 in DNA: TGTGCCAGCTACCGATGGACAGGGGAAGAAAAAGAGACCCAGTACTTC. The chain joins TRBV28 to TRBJ2-5; 9 bases are a match to TRBD1. Germline CDR1 reads MDHEN; CDR2 reads SYDVKM. V shed 8 bases and J 3 bases; nucleotides not matched to a gene: 13. CDR3 size: 16 residues.

This clone was seen more than once but under ten times. The gene calls are TRBV5-1 and TRBJ2-1; perhaps TRBD2 as D (5 bases). The length of the CDR3 is 13 residues. CDR1 and CDR2 from the germline V gene are SGHRS and YFSETQ. Trimming stripped 6 bases from V and 0 bases from J, with 7 bases between. The DNA for the CDR3 is TGCGCCAGCACGGGGAGCTCCTACAATGAGCAGTTCTTC. Amino acid sequence: CASTGSSYNEQFF.

This clone came up a few times. The chain carries TRBV28 and TRBJ2-7; D may be TRBD2 (6 bases). In germline, CDR1 is MDHEN, CDR2 SYDVKM. V dropped 8 bases and J dropped 0 bases, with 20 bases sitting between them. The length of the CDR3 is 16 residues. The CDR3 bases are TGTGCCAGCGGCAGAAACCGCGCGGGGCACTCCTACGAGCAGTACTTC. Translation: CASGRNRAGHSYEQYF.

This clone was recorded a few times. The chain has TRBV20-1 and TRBJ2-1; D is ambiguous. V gave up 3 bases and J gave up 3 bases, with 3 bases separating them. Germline CDR1 and CDR2: DFQATT and SNEGSKA (reference sequence). The CDR3 contains 11 residues. The CDR3 region has the DNA TGCAGTGCTAGGCGCTACAATGAGCAGTTCTTC. This gives the protein CSARRYNEQFF.

The table lists this clone with a few counts. This chain uses TRBV4-3 with TRBJ2-3; TRBD2 agrees at 13 bases. Germline loops: CDR1 LGHNA, CDR2 YSLEER. This CDR3 is built from 17 residues. V lost 4 bases and J lost 4; bases outside the gene matches: 8. The CDR3 DNA sequence: TGCGCCAGCAGCCTTCTTTGGACTAGCGGGAGAGCAGATACGCAGTATTTT. It translates to CASSLLWTSGRADTQYF.

The chain combines TRBV7-2 with TRBJ2-6; no reliable D call. CDR1 and CDR2 from the germline V gene are SGHTA and FQGNSA. V gave up 3 bases and J gave up 2 bases, with 2 bases separating them. CDR3 length: 13 residues. The CDR3 region has the DNA TGTGCCAGCAGCTTCGCTGGGGCCAACGTCCTGACTTTC. Its translation is CASSFAGANVLTF. The complete variable domain, with remaining parts taken from reference TRBV7-2 and TRBJ2-6, reads GAGVSQSPSNKVTEKGKDVELRCDPISGHTALYWYRQSLGQGLEFLIYFQGNSAPDKSGLPSDRFSAERTGGSVSTLTIQRTQQEDSAVYLCASSFAGANVLTFGAGSRLTVL.

This clone was seen more than once but under ten times. This chain links TRBV29-1 with TRBJ2-3, with D perhaps matching TRBD2 (5 bases). V was clipped by 4 bases and J by 4 bases, with 18 bases between them. The CDR3 loop spans 15 amino acids. Germline lookup yields CDR1 SQVTM and CDR2 ANQGSEA. The CDR3 region has the DNA TGCAGCGTTGCATTACGGGTGAGGGCCGCAGATACGCAGTATTTT. It codes for CSVALRVRAADTQYF.

CDR3 amino acids: CAWSVQGGTGIQYF. The CDR3 DNA reads TGTGCCTGGAGTGTACAAGGGGGCACCGGCATTCAGTACTTC. This rearrangement joins TRBV30 to TRBJ2-4; 7 bases map to TRBD1. With V trimmed by 0 bases and J by 9 bases, 8 bases remained unmatched. The germline gives CDR1 GTSNPN, CDR2 SVGIG (reference sequence). This CDR3 is built from 14 residues.

The rearrangement links TRBV11-2 to TRBJ2-5; the D gene is possibly TRBD1 (6 bases). The CDR3 consists of 13 residues. The germline gives CDR1 SGHAT, CDR2 FQNNGV. V was clipped by 1 base and J by 5 bases, with 8 bases between them. CDR3 DNA: TGTGCCAGCAGCTTAGTTCAGGGGGAGACCCAGTACTTC. Its translation: CASSLVQGETQYF.

The chain is built from TRBV7-3 and TRBJ2-1; 9 bases align to TRBD1. The V and J ends lost 5 bases and 6 bases, in that order; junction bases with no gene match: 8. Per the germline V gene, CDR1 is SGHTA and CDR2 is FQGTGA. CDR3 length: 15 residues. Here the CDR3 reads CASSDRDREINEQFF. In DNA, the CDR3 is TGTGCCAGCAGCGACCGGGACAGGGAGATCAATGAGCAGTTCTTC.

The sample holds a few counts of this clone. The chain couples TRBV18 to TRBJ2-1; 10 nucleotides align to TRBD2. Unmatched junction bases numbered 3, after V lost 0 bases and J lost 7 bases. Germline values: CDR1 KGHSH, CDR2 LQKENI. The length of the CDR3 is 15 residues. The CDR3 is CASSPPSGRANEQFF. The CDR3 DNA reads TGTGCCAGCTCACCACCCAGCGGGAGGGCGAATGAGCAGTTCTTC.

V usage is TRBV6-1 and J usage is TRBJ2-7; D is possibly TRBD1 (5 bases). The CDR3 has 12 residues. The V end lost 2 bases, the J end lost 4 bases, and 6 bases lay between the germline ends. CDR1 is MNHNS, CDR2 SASEGT, per germline. CDR3 loop: CASSERQYEQYV. The CDR3 DNA sequence: TGTGCCAGCAGTGAACGACAGTACGAGCAGTACGTC.

This clone was detected only a few times. The chain couples TRBV28 to TRBJ2-1, with 10 bases identical to TRBD1. The junction had 9 bases not matched to a gene; V was cut back by 3 bases and J by 7 bases. The CDR3 runs to 16 residues. The germline CDR1 and CDR2 sequences are MDHEN and SYDVKM. CDR3 amino acids: CASSFPGTGAMNEQFF. DNA for the CDR3: TGTGCCAGCAGTTTCCCGGGGACAGGGGCTATGAATGAGCAGTTCTTC. Filled out from reference TRBV28 and TRBJ2-1, the complete variable domain reads DVKVTQSSRYLVKRTGEKVFLECVQDMDHENMFWYRQDPGLGLRLIYFSYDVKMKEKGDIPEGYSVSREKKERFSLILESASTNQTSMYLCASSFPGTGAMNEQFFGPGTRLTVL.

This clone was found a few times. J is TRBJ2-1 and V is TRBV19; D may be TRBD2 (5 bases). There are 11 residues in the CDR3. CDR1 is LNHDA and CDR2 is SQIVND in the germline V gene (reference sequence). Trimming removed 7 bases from V and 8 bases from J, with 9 bases in between. The CDR3 DNA reads as TGTGCCAGTACGGGATTTTATGAGCAGTTCTTC. It translates to CASTGFYEQFF.